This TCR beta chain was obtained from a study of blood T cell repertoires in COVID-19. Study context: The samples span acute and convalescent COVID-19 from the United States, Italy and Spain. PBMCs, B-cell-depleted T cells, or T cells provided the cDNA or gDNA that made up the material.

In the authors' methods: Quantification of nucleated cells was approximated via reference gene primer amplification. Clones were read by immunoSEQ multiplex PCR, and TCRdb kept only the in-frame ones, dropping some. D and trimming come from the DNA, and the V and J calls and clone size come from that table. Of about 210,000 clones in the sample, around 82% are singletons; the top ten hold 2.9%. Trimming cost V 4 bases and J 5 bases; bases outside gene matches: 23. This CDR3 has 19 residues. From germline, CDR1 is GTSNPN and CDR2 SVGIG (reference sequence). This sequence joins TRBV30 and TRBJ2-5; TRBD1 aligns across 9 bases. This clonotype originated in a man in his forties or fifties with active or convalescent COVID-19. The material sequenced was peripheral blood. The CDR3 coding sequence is TGTGCCTGGATTCCGGGACAGGGTCGGAGACTTGGAAGGAGCGAGACCCAGTACTTC. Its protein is CAWIPGQGRRLGRSETQYF. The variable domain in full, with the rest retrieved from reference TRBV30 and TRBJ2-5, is SQTIHQWPATLVQPVGSPLSLECTVEGTSNPNLYWYRQAAGRGLQLLFYSVGIGQISSEVPQNLSASRPQDRQFILSSKKLLLSDSGFYLCAWIPGQGRRLGRSETQYFGPGTRLLVL.